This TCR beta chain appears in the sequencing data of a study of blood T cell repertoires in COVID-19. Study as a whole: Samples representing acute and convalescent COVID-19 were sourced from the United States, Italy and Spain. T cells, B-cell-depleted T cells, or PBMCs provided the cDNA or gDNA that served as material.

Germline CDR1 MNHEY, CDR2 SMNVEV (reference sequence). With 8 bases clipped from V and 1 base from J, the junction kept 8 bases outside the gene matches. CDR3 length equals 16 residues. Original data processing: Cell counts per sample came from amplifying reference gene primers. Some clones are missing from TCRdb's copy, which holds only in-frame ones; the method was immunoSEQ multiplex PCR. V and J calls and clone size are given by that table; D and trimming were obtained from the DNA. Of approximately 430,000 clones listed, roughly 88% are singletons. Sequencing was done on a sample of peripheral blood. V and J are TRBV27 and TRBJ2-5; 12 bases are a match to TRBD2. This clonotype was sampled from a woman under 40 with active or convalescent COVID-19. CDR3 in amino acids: CASRGLAGGFQETQYF. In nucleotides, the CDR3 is TGTGCCAGCCGGGGGCTAGCGGGGGGGTTCCAAGAGACCCAGTACTTC.